This note documents a single TCR beta chain sequence. This record belongs to a study of T cell changes during pregnancy in multiple sclerosis. The CDR3 covers 15 residues. Germline V gene lookup returns CDR1 MNHNY and CDR2 SVGAGI (reference sequence). J lost 0 bases, V lost 4 bases, and 3 bases had no gene match. Assay: immunoSEQ multiplex PCR; the TCRdb copy retains only in-frame clones and omits some. The table lists some 28,000 clones, just over 90% of them singletons. V gene TRBV6-6 combines with J gene TRBJ1-3; 7 nucleotides agree with TRBD1. This TCR came from a female donor with multiple sclerosis, enrolled in a pregnancy study. Sequencing was performed on CD4+ T cells from peripheral blood mononuclear cells, taken in the first trimester of pregnancy. The CDR3 DNA reads TGTGCCAGCAGTTCGGACAGGTACTCTGGAAACACCATATATTTT. As protein: CASSSDRYSGNTIYF.